The text below deals with one T cell receptor beta chain. This sample is drawn from a study of control samples from healthy donors and cancer patients. Clones were read by immunoSEQ multiplex PCR, and TCRdb kept only the in-frame ones, dropping some. The table lists 150,000 to 200,000 clones, around nine tenths of them singletons, with 1.4% in the top ten. This CDR3 contains 15 residues. The germline V gene encodes CDR1 MDHEN and CDR2 SYDVKM. V trimming: 2 bases; J trimming: 6 bases; junction bases outside the gene matches: 6. This chain connects TRBV28 to TRBJ1-4; 7 bases agree with TRBD1. Sequenced input: blood. This clonotype was obtained from a man younger than 45 in good health. The CDR3 coding sequence is TGTGCCAGCAGTTTAGCAGGGGGTGGAGATGAAAAACTGTTTTTT. Its translation is CASSLAGGGDEKLFF.